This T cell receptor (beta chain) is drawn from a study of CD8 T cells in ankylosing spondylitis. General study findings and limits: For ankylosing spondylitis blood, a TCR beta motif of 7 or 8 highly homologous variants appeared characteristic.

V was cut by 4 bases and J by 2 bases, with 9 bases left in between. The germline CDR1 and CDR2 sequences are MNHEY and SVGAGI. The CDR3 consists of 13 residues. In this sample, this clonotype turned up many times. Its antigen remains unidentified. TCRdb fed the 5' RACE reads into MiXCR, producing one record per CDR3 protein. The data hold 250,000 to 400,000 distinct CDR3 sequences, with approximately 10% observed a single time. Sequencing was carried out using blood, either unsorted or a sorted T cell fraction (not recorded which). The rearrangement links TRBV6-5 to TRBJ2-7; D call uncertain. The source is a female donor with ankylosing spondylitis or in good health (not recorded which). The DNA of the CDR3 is TGTGCCAGCAGTTTCACTAATACCTACGAGCAGTACTTC. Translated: CASSFTNTYEQYF.